The T cell receptor beta chain described here comes from a study of T cell repertoires in cytomegalovirus infection. Study-level background: CMV epitopes in the study were HLA-C-restricted (recently identified) and HLA-B-restricted (well studied). Public TCR beta signatures were indicative of both CMV infection and a matching HLA type.

This clonotype was recorded at least ten times. Its target is not known. Compared with germline, one end of the junction differs, possibly owing to a read error. One entry per CDR3 protein, called by TCRdb with MiXCR from the reads. The sample yields about 700,000 distinct CDR3 sequences, around a third seen once. The study, taken as a whole, reports: In two of eight donors, the top clonotype was HLA-C-restricted CMV-specific. CMV carriers having the relevant HLA were flagged by cumulative public TCR beta family frequency.

The sequences come from cultured PBMCs, collected from culture after CMV antigen stimulation. This TCR derives from a human donor in good health (CMV status not recorded). Some clones in this sample may be carry-over from other donors' samples.

The DNA for the CDR3 is TGTGCCAGCAGCCCTGGACAGGGGGAAACGGTGCACTTC. As protein: CASSPGQGETVHF. The rearrangement joins TRBV7-2 to TRBJ2-4; TRBD1 agrees at 10 bases. The CDR3 is 13 amino acids. Germline V gene data show CDR1 as SGHTA and CDR2 as FQGNSA.